These T cell receptor beta chains were read from a single sample in a study of T cell repertoires in cytomegalovirus infection. No antigen has been identified for these receptors. Each CDR3 protein is one row after TCRdb ran MiXCR on the reads. The profile shows around 100,000 distinct CDR3 sequences, under 50% of them singletons. Sequences were derived from CD8+ T cells from cultured PBMCs, sampled from culture after CMV antigen stimulation. Source of these receptors: a human donor in good health (CMV status not recorded). Some clones in this sample may be carry-over from other donors' samples. CDR3s include the opening cysteine and the closing phenylalanine or tryptophan. Fields, in order: J gene, V gene, clone size, D gene, CDR3 DNA, CDR3 protein. A D gene is named only where the DNA matches it firmly. Size values are once, few and many counts, or a class for expanded clones, and some rows have none.

>TRBJ1-5|TRBV10-3|NA|NA
TGTGCCATCAGTGAGAACAGAAATCAGCCCCAGCATTTT
CAISENRNQPQHF
>TRBJ2-1|TRBV27|NA|NA
TGTGCCAGCAGTTTAGGGCTAACGAGTCCGGATGAGCAGTTCTTC
CASSLGLTSPDEQFF
>TRBJ1-1|TRBV4-1|once|NA
TGCGCCAGCAGCCAAGCAATAGAGATGAACACTGAAGCTTTCTTT
CASSQAIEMNTEAFF
>TRBJ1-1|TRBV7-6|many|NA
TGTGCCAGCAGCCCGGGAAGGGCCCTTCATGAAGCTTTCTTT
CASSPGRALHEAFF
>TRBJ2-7|TRBV28|few|NA
TGTGCCAGCAGTTTGGCGCAGACACTCGAGCAGTACTTC
CASSLAQTLEQYF
>TRBJ2-1|TRBV2|NA|TRBD2
TGTGCCAGCAGTGAAGGCAGCGGGGGGGCTTACAATGAGCAGTTCTTC
CASSEGSGGAYNEQFF
>TRBJ2-5|TRBV7-8|NA|NA
TGTGCCAGCAGCCACGGGGTTCAGGGGGGGAGTATTGAGACCCAGTACTTC
CASSHGVQGGSIETQYF
>TRBJ2-2|TRBV7-2|NA|NA
TGTGCCAGCAGCTGGGACGGTAACACCGGGGAGCTGTTTTTT
CASSWDGNTGELFF
>TRBJ2-1|TRBV12-3/TRBV12-4|NA|TRBD1
TGTGCCAGCAGAATGACAGGGGGCTCGAATGAGCAGTTCTTC
CASRMTGGSNEQFF
>TRBJ2-5|TRBV6-5|NA|NA
TGTGCCAGCAGTTACTCAGGGGGCCAAGAGACCCAGTACTTC
CASSYSGGQETQYF
>TRBJ2-5|TRBV6-1|NA|NA
TGTGCCAGCAGTGAAGTGGGAGAGACCCAGTACTTC
CASSEVGETQYF
>TRBJ2-1|TRBV4-1|once|NA
TGCGCCAGCAGCCAAGATTCAGGGAGAGGGAATGAGCAGTTCTTC
CASSQDSGRGNEQFF
>TRBJ2-2|TRBV7-6|few|NA
TGTGCCAGCAGGCCCGGGGTTAACACCGGGGAGCTGTTTTTT
CASRPGVNTGELFF
>TRBJ1-2|TRBV15|NA|NA
TGTGCCACCAGCAGCCGGGACCGAGGGGACTATGGCTACACCTTC
CATSSRDRGDYGYTF
>TRBJ2-3|TRBV7-3|NA|NA
TGTGCCAGCAGCTTAAAGGACCCAGATACGCAGTATTTT
CASSLKDPDTQYF
>TRBJ2-1|TRBV6-4|few|NA
TGTGCCAGCAGGCCCCCCGGGCCAGGTTACAATGAGCAGTTCTTC
CASRPPGPGYNEQFF
>TRBJ2-5|TRBV4-1|few|NA
TGTGCCAGCAGCCTCTCTCTTAACCAAGAGACCCAGTACTTC
CASSLSLNQETQYF
>TRBJ2-7|TRBV7-9|many|NA
TGTGCCAGCACCCCGGCAGGGTTCTACGAGCAGTACTTC
CASTPAGFYEQYF
>TRBJ2-5|TRBV12-3/TRBV12-4|NA|TRBD1
TGTGCCAGCAGTACTGGGACAGGGCAAGAGACCCAGTACTTC
CASSTGTGQETQYF
>TRBJ2-1|TRBV6-6|few|NA
TGTGCCAGCACCTCCTGGGGAGTCTCCTACAATGAGCAGTTCTTC
CASTSWGVSYNEQFF
>TRBJ2-2|TRBV3-1|NA|NA
TGTGCCAGCAGCCAAGGTTCCCCAGTCCTTTACACCGGGGAGCTGTTTTTT
CASSQGSPVLYTGELFF
>TRBJ1-2|TRBV7-9|NA|NA
TGTGCCAGCAGCACCGCCCCATCGCCGGGACCTAACTATGGCTACACCTTC
CASSTAPSPGPNYGYTF
>TRBJ2-5|TRBV12-3/TRBV12-4|NA|NA
TGTGCCAGCAGCGCGGGAATGGGGGGTGGAGAGACCCAGTACTTC
CASSAGMGGGETQYF
>TRBJ2-5|TRBV20-1|NA|TRBD2
TGCAGTGCTAACGGACTAGCGGGGACCTACCAAGAGACCCAGTACTTC
CSANGLAGTYQETQYF
>TRBJ1-1|TRBV7-9|few|TRBD1
TGTGCCAGCAGCTTAGCCACAGGGGCCCCGAACACTGAAGCTTTCTTT
CASSLATGAPNTEAFF
>TRBJ1-1|TRBV6-1|few|NA
TGTGCCAGCAGTGAAGTCCCGGGGCCAAACACTGAAGCTTTCTTT
CASSEVPGPNTEAFF
>TRBJ2-3|TRBV7-6|NA|NA
TGTGCCAGCAGCGCCAGCACGGGGCGCACAGATACGCAGTATTTT
CASSASTGRTDTQYF
>TRBJ2-1|TRBV7-8|few|NA
TGTGCCAGCAGCTCCGTGTCCGGAGATGAGCAGTTCTTC
CASSSVSGDEQFF
>TRBJ2-5|TRBV6-1|few|NA
TGTGCCAGCAGAAGAAGGGCAGGGAGGTTGGAAGAGACCCAGTACTTC
CASRRRAGRLEETQYF
>TRBJ2-7|TRBV7-9|many|NA
TGTGCCAGCAGCCCCCCTCTGGGCCAGGGCGAGCAGTACTTC
CASSPPLGQGEQYF
>TRBJ1-2|TRBV2|NA|TRBD1
TGTGCCAGCAGTTCCCCCGGGACAGACCTCTATGGCTACACCTTC
CASSSPGTDLYGYTF
>TRBJ1-5|TRBV7-4|few|NA
TGTGCCAGCAGCTTCTACAGGGCTTCCGTTAGCAATCAGCCCCAGCATTTT
CASSFYRASVSNQPQHF
>TRBJ2-7|TRBV15|NA|NA
TGTGCCACCAGCAGAGGAGGGGATGGGGTCGCCTACGAGCAGTACTTC
CATSRGGDGVAYEQYF
>TRBJ2-2|TRBV4-1|NA|NA
TGCGCCAGCAGCCCTTCCCCGGTCGCCGCCGGGGAGCTGTTTTTT
CASSPSPVAAGELFF
>TRBJ2-3|TRBV7-9|NA|NA
TGTGCCAGCAGCTTATCCCCCGGGGGAGCAGATACGCAGTATTTT
CASSLSPGGADTQYF
>TRBJ2-3|TRBV18|once|TRBD1
TGTGCCAGCTCAGGCGACAGGGGGCATCTGGATACGCAGTATTTT
CASSGDRGHLDTQYF
>TRBJ2-3|TRBV7-6|few|NA
TGTGCCAGCAGCTTAGTTATCACAGATACGCAGTATTTT
CASSLVITDTQYF
>TRBJ1-6|TRBV6-1|few|NA
TGTGCCAGCAGTGAAAGACCGGCCGCTAATAATTCACCCCTCCACTTT
CASSERPAANNSPLHF
>TRBJ1-1|TRBV20-1|NA|NA
TGCAGTGCTAGAGGAGAGGAGGACACTGAAGCTTTCTTT
CSARGEEDTEAFF
>TRBJ2-1|TRBV7-9|NA|NA
TGTGCCAGCAGCCAGAACCGGGACTCGCCGAGCGCCTACAATGAGCAGTTCTTC
CASSQNRDSPSAYNEQFF
>TRBJ2-5|TRBV11-2|few|TRBD2
TGTGCCAGCAGCTCATTAGCGGGGGGGCTGCAAGAGACCCAGTACTTC
CASSSLAGGLQETQYF
>TRBJ2-1|TRBV4-1|NA|TRBD2
TGCGCCAGCAGCTTTCGACTAGCGGGGGGTCGGGAGCAGTTCTTC
CASSFRLAGGREQFF